This TCR beta chain comes out of a study of PD-L1 blockade in urothelial cancer (dated by TCRdb to about 2017). For context, the study as a whole: Therapy was started at some point between 2014 and 2016 for all patients, and atezolizumab 1,200 mg was administered intravenously every 3 weeks. Some 30 patients had pretreatment blood TCR-seq, some 24 had at least one posttreatment blood collection, and some 24 had tumor TCR-seq. The study was an exploratory multi-omic analysis of somatic, immune and clinical correlates of response to PD-L1 blockade with atezolizumab in urothelial cancer. Durable clinical benefit was achieved by nine patients and was not achieved by 20 patients. Durable clinical benefit was defined as a progression-free survival longer than 6 months, and TCR features were additionally tested against progression-free survival and overall survival. In the same patients, whole exome sequencing and RNA sequencing of pretreatment tumors were performed in addition to TCR sequencing. An ECOG performance status of 0 or 1 was recorded for the patients, and 0 to 3 prior chemotherapy regimens had been received by the patients. Blood samples gave a median of around 140,000 T cells and approximately 80,000 unique TCRs, with a median clonality of approximately 0.08. Pretreatment tumor samples and matched peripheral blood, collected serially before and after atezolizumab treatment, underwent TCR sequencing. Blood samples were analyzed at two time points: 3 weeks after treatment start (second dose) and 6 weeks after treatment start. About 90% of the roughly 29 patients were identified as males with urothelial cancer of bladder origin, and a prior smoking history was reported by 18 of 29 patients. General conclusions and limits of the study: Patients with durable benefit showed greater expansion of tumor-associated TCR clones in peripheral blood 3 weeks after starting treatment (n ≈ 20, p = 0.022). Because the sample size was small (n of about 30) and many of the analyses were exploratory, the results are meant to be hypothesis-generating. Improved progression-free and overall survival was associated with having pretreatment peripheral blood TCR clonality below the median.

The intended sense of this specimen's time point label: peripheral blood 6 weeks after treatment start. A cohort of 25 to 30 patients with locally advanced or metastatic urothelial carcinoma, treated at Memorial Sloan Kettering on a trial protocol, was included. Peripheral blood mononuclear cells were collected from each patient pretreatment and during treatment, giving between 1 and 8 total time points per patient. The Qiagen DNeasy Blood extraction kit was used to purify genomic DNA from total PBMCs and tumor samples. Collected pretreatment and during treatment, PBMCs were isolated and stored as previously described. The CDR3 holds 15 amino acids from the cysteine to the phenylalanine. The CDR3 DNA has 45 bases and is translated from base 1. The CDR1 and CDR2 encoded by the germline V gene are SGHDT and YYEEEE. Concerning this clone itself: Its antigen is not yet known. Relative to the germline gene, one junction end is altered; a read error may explain this.

Each PCR received spiked-in synthetic TCR analog templates so that absolute template abundance could be estimated from read counts. The immunoSEQ assay used bias-controlled V and J gene primers to amplify TCRbeta CDR3 regions from genomic DNA. Sequencing of rearranged TCRbeta segments was done at approximately 20X coverage. Regarding the original processing steps: Sequencing errors were corrected by clustering, and CDR3s were annotated against IMGT so that V, D and J genes could be assigned. Downstream analyses used only productive TCRbeta rearrangements, leaving out any out-of-frame or stop-codon sequences. To compute clonality, Shannon entropy was normalized by the log of the number of unique productive sequences and then subtracted from one. Fisher's exact test with Benjamini-Hochberg correction, at a threshold of adjusted p below 0.01, was used to find clones that differed between time points or between blood and tumor. The clones in this table, taken by TCRdb from immuneACCESS, are in-frame only. Not every clone is retained; where verified, under half of the shortfall comes from an unresolved V gene, and the cause of the rest is unknown. The V and J calls and clone size come from that table; D and trimming were worked out from the DNA. For this sample the table gives around 100,000 clones, of which about 91% were detected only once. Under 5% of the sample comes from the top ten.

The specimen comprised PBMCs, sampled around atezolizumab (anti-PD-L1) treatment. The chain joins TRBV5-6 to TRBJ2-5; TRBD1 agrees with 12 junctional bases. The clonotype comes from a man aged 60 to 69 with urothelial cancer. The bases are TGTGCCAGCAACTTGGGACAGGGGGCCGGGGAGACCCAGTACTTC. The resulting protein is CASNLGQGAGETQYF.